This TCR beta chain was sequenced in a study of blood T cell repertoires in COVID-19. The overall study: Whether acute or convalescent, the COVID-19 samples came from the United States, Italy and Spain. Sample material is recorded as cDNA or gDNA derived from T cells, B-cell-depleted T cells, or PBMCs.

As originally analysed: Cell counts per sample came from amplifying reference gene primers. Some clones are missing from TCRdb's copy, which holds only in-frame ones; the method was immunoSEQ multiplex PCR. V, J and clone size were drawn from that table, and D and trimming were deduced from the DNA. The data show 80,000 to 95,000 clones, around 86% seen once. J was trimmed by 3 bases and V by 5 bases; bases with no gene match: 6. This CDR3 has 15 amino acids. Germline V lookup: CDR1 ENHRY, CDR2 SYGVKD. The sequencing sample was made of peripheral blood. The chain employs TRBV10-3 and TRBJ1-4, with 7 bases lining up with TRBD1. The TCR sequence derives from an older woman with acute or convalescent COVID-19. CDR3 sequence reads: CAISPGTASNEKLFF. The CDR3 DNA reads as TGTGCCATCAGTCCCGGGACAGCCTCTAATGAAAAACTGTTTTTT.